This T cell receptor beta chain stems from a study of human T cells and chemical hapten exposure. Overall study: Weekly administration of diphenylcyclopropenone to the scalp of patients continued throughout the roughly 25-week study. Application of 0.01% DPC to the upper back was done by patch test, with a reading at 6 days. Mostly female patients had alopecia areata, totalis or universalis.

Germline CDR1 ENHRY, CDR2 SYGVKD. The germline V and J ends were trimmed by 4 bases and 6 bases, with 8 bases remaining between them. This CDR3 is 12 amino acids long. MiXCR was run by TCRdb on the RACE reads, yielding one entry per CDR3 protein. The sample includes 300,000 to 450,000 distinct CDR3 sequences, about 5.1% of them seen just once. Ten or more counts support this clonotype. Time point: pre-sensitization, week 0. Treatment here: therapeutic diphenylcyclopropenone sensitization with weekly scalp DPC. Investigators collected blood before applying each patch test. The rearrangement joins TRBV10-3 to TRBJ2-3; D is unclear. The sequence was obtained from a woman aged 45-65 years with alopecia areata. Some clones in this sample may be carry-over from other donors' samples. The sequencing here drew on whole blood, taken in connection with sensitization to the hapten diphenylcyclopropenone (DPC). In nucleotides, the CDR3 is TGTGCCATCAGTGTCGGTCCCGATACGCAGTATTTT. Its translation is CAISVGPDTQYF.